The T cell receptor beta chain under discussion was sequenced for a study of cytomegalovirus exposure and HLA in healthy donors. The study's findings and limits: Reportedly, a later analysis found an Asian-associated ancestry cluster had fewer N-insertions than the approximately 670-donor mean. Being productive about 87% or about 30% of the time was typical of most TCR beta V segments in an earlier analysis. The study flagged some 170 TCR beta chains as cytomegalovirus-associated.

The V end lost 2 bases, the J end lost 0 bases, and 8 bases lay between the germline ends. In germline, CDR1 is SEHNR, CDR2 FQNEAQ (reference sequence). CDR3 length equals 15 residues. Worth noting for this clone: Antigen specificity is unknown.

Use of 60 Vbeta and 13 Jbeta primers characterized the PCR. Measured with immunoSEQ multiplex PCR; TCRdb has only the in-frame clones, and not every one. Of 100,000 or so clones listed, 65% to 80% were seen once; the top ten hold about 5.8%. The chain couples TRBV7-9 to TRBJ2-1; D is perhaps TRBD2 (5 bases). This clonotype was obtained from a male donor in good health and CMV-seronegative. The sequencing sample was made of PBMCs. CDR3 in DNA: TGTGCCAGCAGCTTAAGAGGGAGCTCCTACAATGAGCAGTTCTTC. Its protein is CASSLRGSSYNEQFF.